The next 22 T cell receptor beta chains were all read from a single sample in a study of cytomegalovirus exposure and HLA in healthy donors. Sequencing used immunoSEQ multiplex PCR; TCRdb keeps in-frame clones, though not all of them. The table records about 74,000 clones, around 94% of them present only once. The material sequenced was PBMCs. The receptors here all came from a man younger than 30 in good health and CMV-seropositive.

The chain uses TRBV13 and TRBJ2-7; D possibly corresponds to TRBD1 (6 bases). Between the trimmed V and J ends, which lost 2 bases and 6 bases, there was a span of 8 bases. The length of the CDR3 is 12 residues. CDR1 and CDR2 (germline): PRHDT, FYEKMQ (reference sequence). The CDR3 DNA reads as TGTGCCAGCAGCTTACAGGGGAGCGAGCAGTACTTC. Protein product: CASSLQGSEQYF.

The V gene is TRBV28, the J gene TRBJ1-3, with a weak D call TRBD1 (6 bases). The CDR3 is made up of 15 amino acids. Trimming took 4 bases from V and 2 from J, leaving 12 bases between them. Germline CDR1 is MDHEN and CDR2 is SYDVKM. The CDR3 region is CASSSPDRPGNTIYF. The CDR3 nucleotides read TGTGCCAGCAGTTCCCCGGACAGACCTGGAAACACCATATATTTT.

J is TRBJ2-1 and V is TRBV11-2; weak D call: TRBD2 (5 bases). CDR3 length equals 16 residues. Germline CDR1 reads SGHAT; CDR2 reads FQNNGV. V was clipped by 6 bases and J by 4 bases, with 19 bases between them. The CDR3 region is CASRLSLASGYNEQFF. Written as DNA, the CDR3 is TGTGCCAGCAGGCTCTCGTTGGCCAGCGGATACAATGAGCAGTTCTTC.

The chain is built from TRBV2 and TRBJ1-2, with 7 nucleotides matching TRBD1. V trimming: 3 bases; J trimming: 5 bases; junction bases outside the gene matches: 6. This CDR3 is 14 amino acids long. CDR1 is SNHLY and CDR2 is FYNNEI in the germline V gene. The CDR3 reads CASSEGRQGYGYTF. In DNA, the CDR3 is TGTGCCAGCAGTGAGGGACGACAGGGATATGGCTACACCTTC.

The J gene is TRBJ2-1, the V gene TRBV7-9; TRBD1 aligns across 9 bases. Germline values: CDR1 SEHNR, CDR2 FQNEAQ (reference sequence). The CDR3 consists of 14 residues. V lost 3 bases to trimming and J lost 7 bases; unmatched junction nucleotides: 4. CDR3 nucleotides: TGTGCCAGCAGCTTCCGACAGGGGGGAAATGAGCAGTTCTTC. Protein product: CASSFRQGGNEQFF.

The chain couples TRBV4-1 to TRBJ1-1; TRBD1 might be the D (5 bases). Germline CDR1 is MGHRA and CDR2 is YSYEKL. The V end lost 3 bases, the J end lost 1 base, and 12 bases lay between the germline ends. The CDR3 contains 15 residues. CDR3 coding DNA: TGCGCCAGCAGCCAGCGGGGCAGTGCGAACACTGAAGCTTTCTTT. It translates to CASSQRGSANTEAFF.

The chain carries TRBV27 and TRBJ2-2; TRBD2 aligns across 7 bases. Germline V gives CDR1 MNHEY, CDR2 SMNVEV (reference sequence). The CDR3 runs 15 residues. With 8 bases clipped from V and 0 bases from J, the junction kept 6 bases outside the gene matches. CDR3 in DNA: TGTGCCAGCGCACTAGCGATTTCGAACACCGGGGAGCTGTTTTTT. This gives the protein CASALAISNTGELFF.

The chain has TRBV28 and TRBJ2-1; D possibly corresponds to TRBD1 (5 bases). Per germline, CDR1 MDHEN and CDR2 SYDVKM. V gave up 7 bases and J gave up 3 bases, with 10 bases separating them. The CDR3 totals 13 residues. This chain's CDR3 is CASNNRNYNEQFF. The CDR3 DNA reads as TGTGCCAGCAACAACAGGAACTACAATGAGCAGTTCTTC.

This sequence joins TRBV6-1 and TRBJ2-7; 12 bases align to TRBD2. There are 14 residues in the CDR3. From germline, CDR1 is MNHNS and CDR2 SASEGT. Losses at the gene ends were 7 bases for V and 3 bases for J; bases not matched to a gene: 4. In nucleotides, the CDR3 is TGTGCCAGCATCGGACTAGCGGGGAGCTACGAGCAGTACTTC. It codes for CASIGLAGSYEQYF.

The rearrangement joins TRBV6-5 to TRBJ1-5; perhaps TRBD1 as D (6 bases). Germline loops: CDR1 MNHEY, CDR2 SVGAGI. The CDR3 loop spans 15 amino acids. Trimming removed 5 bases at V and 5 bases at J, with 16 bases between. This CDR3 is CASSRDRFNDQPQHF. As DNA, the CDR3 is TGTGCCAGCAGTCGCGACAGGTTTAATGATCAGCCCCAGCATTTT.

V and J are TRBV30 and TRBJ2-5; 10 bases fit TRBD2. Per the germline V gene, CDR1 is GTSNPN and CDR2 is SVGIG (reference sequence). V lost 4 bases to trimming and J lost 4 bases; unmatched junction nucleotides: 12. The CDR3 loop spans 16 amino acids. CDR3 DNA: TGTGCCTGGATCTTCGGGATAGCGGGAGGACGAGAGACCCAGTACTTC. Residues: CAWIFGIAGGRETQYF. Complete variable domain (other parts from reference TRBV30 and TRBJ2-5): SQTIHQWPATLVQPVGSPLSLECTVEGTSNPNLYWYRQAAGRGLQLLFYSVGIGQISSEVPQNLSASRPQDRQFILSSKKLLLSDSGFYLCAWIFGIAGGRETQYFGPGTRLLVL.

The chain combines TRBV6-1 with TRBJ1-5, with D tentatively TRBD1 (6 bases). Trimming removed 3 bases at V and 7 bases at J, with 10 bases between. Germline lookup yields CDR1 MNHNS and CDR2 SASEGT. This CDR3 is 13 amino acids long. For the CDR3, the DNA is TGTGCCAGCAGTGACCACAGGGACCAGCCCCAGCATTTT. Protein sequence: CASSDHRDQPQHF.

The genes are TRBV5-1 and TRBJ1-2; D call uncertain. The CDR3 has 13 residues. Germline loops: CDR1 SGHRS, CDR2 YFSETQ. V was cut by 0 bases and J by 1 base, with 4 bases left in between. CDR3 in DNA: TGCGCCAGCAGCTTGGTCAGTAACTATGGCTACACCTTC. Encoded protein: CASSLVSNYGYTF. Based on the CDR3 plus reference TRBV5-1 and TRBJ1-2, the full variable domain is KAGVTQTPRYLIKTRGQQVTLSCSPISGHRSVSWYQQTPGQGLQFLFEYFSETQRNKGNFPGRFSGRQFSNSRSEMNVSTLELGDSALYLCASSLVSNYGYTFGSGTRLTVV.

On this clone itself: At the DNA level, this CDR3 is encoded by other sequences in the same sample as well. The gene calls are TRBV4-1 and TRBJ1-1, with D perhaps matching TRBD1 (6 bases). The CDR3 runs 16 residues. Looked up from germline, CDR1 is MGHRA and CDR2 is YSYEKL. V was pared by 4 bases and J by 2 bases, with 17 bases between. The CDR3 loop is CASSPLIAGANTEAFF. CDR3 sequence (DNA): TGCGCCAGCAGCCCCCTTATAGCAGGGGCCAACACTGAAGCTTTCTTT.

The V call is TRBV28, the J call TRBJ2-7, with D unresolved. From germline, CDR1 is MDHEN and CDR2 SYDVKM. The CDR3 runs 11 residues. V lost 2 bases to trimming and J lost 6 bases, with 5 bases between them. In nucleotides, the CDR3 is TGTGCCAGCAGTTTAGAGTTCGAGCAGTACTTC. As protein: CASSLEFEQYF.

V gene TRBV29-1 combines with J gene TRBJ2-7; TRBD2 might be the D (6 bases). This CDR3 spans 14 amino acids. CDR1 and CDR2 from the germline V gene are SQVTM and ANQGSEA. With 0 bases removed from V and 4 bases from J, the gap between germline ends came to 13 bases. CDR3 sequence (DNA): TGCAGCGTTGAAGAAGCGGACGGGAGATACGAGCAGTACTTC. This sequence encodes CSVEEADGRYEQYF.

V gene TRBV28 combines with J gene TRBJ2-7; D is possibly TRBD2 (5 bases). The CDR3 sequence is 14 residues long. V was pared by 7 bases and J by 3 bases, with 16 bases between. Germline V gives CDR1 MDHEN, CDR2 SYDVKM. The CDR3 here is CASIEGGGSYEQYF. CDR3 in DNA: TGTGCCAGCATAGAGGGCGGCGGAAGCTACGAGCAGTACTTC.

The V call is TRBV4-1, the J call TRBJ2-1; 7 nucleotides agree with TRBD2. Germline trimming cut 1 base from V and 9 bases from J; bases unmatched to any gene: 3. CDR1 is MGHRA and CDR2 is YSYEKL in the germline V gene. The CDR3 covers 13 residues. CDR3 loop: CASSQATSSEQFF. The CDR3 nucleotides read TGCGCCAGCAGCCAAGCGACTAGCAGTGAGCAGTTCTTC.

The CDR3 nucleotides read TGCAGCGTTGATAGCGGAGCTAAGAGGAATGAGCAGTTCTTC. Protein sequence: CSVDSGAKRNEQFF. This chain joins TRBV29-1 and TRBJ2-1; TRBD2 might be the D (6 bases). The germline CDR1 and CDR2 sequences are SQVTM and ANQGSEA. This CDR3 has 14 residues. Trimming took 3 bases from V and 7 from J, leaving 16 bases between them.

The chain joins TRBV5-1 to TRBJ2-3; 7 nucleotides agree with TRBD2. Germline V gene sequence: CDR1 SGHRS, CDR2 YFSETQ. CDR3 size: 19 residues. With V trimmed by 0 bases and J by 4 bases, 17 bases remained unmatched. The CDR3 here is CASSLGGKGGPGSADTQYF. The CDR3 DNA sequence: TGCGCCAGCAGCTTGGGGGGCAAGGGAGGGCCTGGCTCAGCAGATACGCAGTATTTT.

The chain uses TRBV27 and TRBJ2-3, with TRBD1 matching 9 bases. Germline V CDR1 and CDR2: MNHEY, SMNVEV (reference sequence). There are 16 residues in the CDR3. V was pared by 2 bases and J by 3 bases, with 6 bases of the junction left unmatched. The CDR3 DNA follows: TGTGCCAGCAGTTTAATGGGGACAGGGAGGACAGATACGCAGTATTTT. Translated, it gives CASSLMGTGRTDTQYF.

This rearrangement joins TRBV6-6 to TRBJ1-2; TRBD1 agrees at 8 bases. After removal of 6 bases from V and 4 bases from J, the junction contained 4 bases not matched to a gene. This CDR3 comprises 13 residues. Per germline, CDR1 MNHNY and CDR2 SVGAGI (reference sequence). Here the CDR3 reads CASRDREGYGYTF. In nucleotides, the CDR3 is TGTGCCAGCAGGGACAGGGAAGGCTATGGCTACACCTTC.